The source of this T cell receptor beta chain is a study of blood T cell repertoires in COVID-19. Study in general: COVID-19 samples collected from the United States, Italy and Spain covered acute and convalescent phases. The cDNA or gDNA used as material had been derived from T cells, B-cell-depleted T cells, or PBMCs.

Original processing notes: Amplifying reference gene primers gave estimates of nucleated cell counts. Repertoires were generated with immunoSEQ multiplex PCR, while TCRdb's copy carries only in-frame clones and drops some. V and J calls and clone size are as listed in that table; D and trimming were resolved from the DNA. The table has 120,000 or so clones, about 80% seen once. The TCR comes from a woman aged 45-65 years with acute or convalescent COVID-19. The specimen was peripheral blood.

CDR3: CASSQDWDSYGYTF. In nucleotides, the CDR3 is TGTGCCAGCAGCCAAGATTGGGACAGCTATGGCTACACCTTC. V usage is TRBV4-2 and J usage is TRBJ1-2; TRBD1 aligns across 7 bases. Germline values: CDR1 LGHNA, CDR2 YNFKEQ. Trimming cost V 0 bases and J 4 bases; bases outside gene matches: 2. The CDR3 is 14 residues long.